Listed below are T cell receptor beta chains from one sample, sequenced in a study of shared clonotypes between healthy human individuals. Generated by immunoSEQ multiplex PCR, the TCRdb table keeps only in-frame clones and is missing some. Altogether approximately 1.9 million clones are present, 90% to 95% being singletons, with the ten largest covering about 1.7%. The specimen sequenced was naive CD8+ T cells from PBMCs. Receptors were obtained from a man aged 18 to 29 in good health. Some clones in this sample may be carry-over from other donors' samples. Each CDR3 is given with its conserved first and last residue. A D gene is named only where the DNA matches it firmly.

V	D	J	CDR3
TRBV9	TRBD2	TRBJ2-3	CASSLNLAGDRDTQYF
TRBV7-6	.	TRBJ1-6	CASSLGGGSPLHF
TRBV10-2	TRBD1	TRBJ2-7	CASSESGQGAYEQYF
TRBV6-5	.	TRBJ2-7	CASSFNGVYEQYF
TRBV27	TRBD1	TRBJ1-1	CASSFTGDGEAFF
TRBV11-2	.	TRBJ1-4	CASSHYRDYNEKLFF
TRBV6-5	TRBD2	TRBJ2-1	CASSRRTSGSYEQFF
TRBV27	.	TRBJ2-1	CASSPVGEWDNEQFF
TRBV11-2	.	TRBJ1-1	CASSLSGGSEAFF
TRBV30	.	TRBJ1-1	CAWSAVPGTEAFF
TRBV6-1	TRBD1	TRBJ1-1	CASLYRGGTEAFF
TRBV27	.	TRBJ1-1	CASSLGGPNTEAFF
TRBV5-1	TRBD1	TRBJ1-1	CASSLVGAGGLNTEAFF
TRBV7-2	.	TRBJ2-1	CASSSTIAIAVGEQFF
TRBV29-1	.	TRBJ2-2	CSVEVSNTGELFF
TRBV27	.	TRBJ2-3	CASTPWGDPGTDTQYF
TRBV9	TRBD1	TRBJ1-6	CASSVAAVGRDRNSPLHF
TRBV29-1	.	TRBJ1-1	CSDYRPTGRGGGTEAFF
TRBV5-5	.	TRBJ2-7	CASSLSEGVRPYEQYF
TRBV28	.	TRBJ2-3	CASSFLGAEGIFFGTQYF
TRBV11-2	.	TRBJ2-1	CASSPTPLASYNEQFF
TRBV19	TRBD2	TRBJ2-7	CASSSGRGSSYEQYF
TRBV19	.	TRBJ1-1	CASSTRPWNTEAFF
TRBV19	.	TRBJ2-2	CASSIGREDTGELFF
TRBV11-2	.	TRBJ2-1	CASSLFGGLGGVEQFF
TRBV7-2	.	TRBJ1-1	CASSPTNTEAFF
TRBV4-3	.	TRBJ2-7	CASSLARSDEQYF
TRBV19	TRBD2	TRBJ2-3	CASRLAGDPDTQYF
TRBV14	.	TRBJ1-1	CASSPLAGRHTEAFF
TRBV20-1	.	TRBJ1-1	CSARAGHEAFF
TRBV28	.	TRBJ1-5	CASMVPYSNQPQHF
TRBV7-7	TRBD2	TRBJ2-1	CASSPVVAGGSEQFF
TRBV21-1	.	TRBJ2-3	CASSKNSFWVHHTQYF
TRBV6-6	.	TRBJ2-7	CASSYYIGYEQYF
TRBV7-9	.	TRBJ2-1	CASSDPGPPLGEQFF
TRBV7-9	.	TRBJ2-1	CASSLAVGGLPLKQFF
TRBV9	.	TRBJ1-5	CASSPGGGVESNQPQHF
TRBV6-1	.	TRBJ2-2	CASRGVGVTGELFF
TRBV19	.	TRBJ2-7	CASSMRVGLNEQYF
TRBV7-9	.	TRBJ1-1	CASSLVRGLPEAFF
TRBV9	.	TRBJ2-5	CASSLRLGESQETQYF
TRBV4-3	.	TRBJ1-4	CASSRAGPPTNEKLFF